This T cell receptor beta chain stems from a study of identical twins. Study conclusions and caveats: Invariant populations such as MAIT and iNKT cells could partly muddle zero-insertion analyses.

The CDR3 covers 15 residues. J gave up 1 base and V 10 bases, and 4 bases lay outside the gene matches. Germline values: CDR1 SNHLY, CDR2 FYNNEI. This clonotype appeared once. Its antigen is currently unknown. A template switching step contributed a universal primer site, while unique molecular identifiers were present in the cDNA. MiXCR, run by TCRdb on the 5' RACE reads, gives a single entry per CDR3 protein. The table has fewer than 250,000 distinct CDR3 sequences, approximately 9% seen once. This receptor was taken from a woman under 30 in good health. Sequencing was carried out using memory (CD45RO+) T cells sorted from blood. The chain combines TRBV2 with TRBJ2-6; 10 positions match TRBD1. The CDR3 DNA is TGTGCCATCGACAGGGGGCCGTCTGGGGCCAACGTCCTGACTTTC. Translating it yields CAIDRGPSGANVLTF.